Listed below are T cell receptor beta chains from one sample, sequenced in a study of blood T cell repertoires in COVID-19. This table comes from immunoSEQ multiplex PCR, and its TCRdb copy is limited to in-frame clones, with some not included. The table records 150,000 to 200,000 clones, approximately 87% of them present only once. Sequenced sample: peripheral blood. These receptor sequences come from a woman younger than 35 who had recovered from COVID-19. Each CDR3 is given with its conserved first and last residue. D genes are given only for firm matches. Rows may omit the clone size; those that give it use once, few, many or a size class.

NA	TRBJ2-5	TRBV27	NA	CASSWRPSPQTNQETQYF	TGTGCCAGCAGTTGGAGGCCCAGCCCGCAGACCAACCAAGAGACCCAGTACTTC
TRBD1	TRBJ2-4	TRBV4-1	NA	CASSQQGAAKNIQYF	TGCGCCAGCAGCCAACAGGGGGCAGCCAAAAACATTCAGTACTTC
TRBD1	TRBJ2-1	TRBV7-2	NA	CASSLSGTGRHYNEQFF	TGTGCCAGCAGCTTATCCGGGACAGGCCGACACTACAATGAGCAGTTCTTC
NA	TRBJ2-7	TRBV5-5	NA	CASSFGRYEQYF	TGTGCCAGCAGCTTTGGCAGATACGAGCAGTACTTC
NA	TRBJ1-1	TRBV28	NA	CASSRRQMNTEAFF	TGTGCCAGCAGTCGAAGACAAATGAACACTGAAGCTTTCTTT
NA	TRBJ2-7	TRBV4-1	NA	CASSQDPGSNEQYF	TGCGCCAGCAGCCAAGATCCGGGGTCAAACGAGCAGTACTTC
NA	TRBJ1-6	TRBV7-9	NA	CASSLGGGSPLHF	TGTGCCAGCAGCTTAGGGGGAGGATCACCCCTCCACTTT
NA	TRBJ2-3	TRBV13	NA	CASTLRGSSTDTQYF	TGTGCCAGCACCCTTAGGGGGTCCAGCACAGATACGCAGTATTTT
TRBD1	TRBJ1-4	TRBV4-2	NA	CASSQYPGTGNEKLFF	TGTGCCAGCAGCCAATACCCCGGGACAGGGAATGAAAAACTGTTTTTT
NA	TRBJ2-2	TRBV4-1	NA	CASSQVTGTGELFF	TGCGCCAGCAGCCAAGTCACAGGCACCGGGGAGCTGTTTTTT
NA	TRBJ1-1	TRBV6-5	NA	CASSYSRVNTEAFF	TGTGCCAGCAGTTACTCCAGGGTAAACACTGAAGCTTTCTTT
NA	TRBJ1-6	TRBV25-1	NA	CASSDTHRAMNSPLHF	TGTGCCAGCAGTGACACTCACAGGGCGATGAATTCACCCCTCCACTTT
TRBD1	TRBJ2-1	TRBV27	NA	CASSTGTGAYNEQFF	TGTGCCAGCAGTACCGGGACAGGGGCCTACAATGAGCAGTTCTTC
NA	TRBJ1-1	TRBV6-2/TRBV6-3	NA	CASSYTRVTQREAFF	TGTGCCAGCAGTTATACGAGGGTAACCCAACGGGAGGCTTTCTTT
TRBD2	TRBJ2-3	TRBV15	NA	CATLEDLAERRDTQYF	TGTGCCACCCTAGAGGATCTAGCGGAGAGGAGAGATACGCAGTATTTT
TRBD2	TRBJ2-2	TRBV7-9	NA	CASSPLAGVVGELFF	TGTGCCAGCAGCCCCCTTGCGGGAGTTGTCGGGGAGCTGTTTTTT
NA	TRBJ1-1	TRBV2	once	CASSPTRGAEAFF	TGTGCCAGCAGTCCTACCCGCGGGGCTGAAGCTTTCTTT
NA	TRBJ2-2	TRBV6-6	few	CASIFSGDFSGELFF	TGTGCCAGCATCTTTTCAGGGGATTTTTCCGGGGAGCTGTTTTTT
TRBD1	TRBJ1-5	TRBV28	NA	CASTLDRAGSNQPQHF	TGTGCCAGCACCTTGGACAGGGCGGGAAGCAATCAGCCCCAGCATTTT
NA	TRBJ1-4	TRBV7-9	NA	CASSIGTIRNEKLFF	TGTGCCAGCAGCATTGGGACAATCCGGAATGAAAAACTGTTTTTT
NA	TRBJ2-1	TRBV3-1/TRBV3-2	once	CASSTTRGFNEQFF	TGTGCCAGCAGTACTACGCGGGGCTTTAATGAGCAGTTCTTC
TRBD1	TRBJ1-6	TRBV4-3	NA	CASSQDGTGGQGSPLHF	TGCGCCAGCAGCCAAGACGGGACAGGGGGTCAGGGATCACCCCTCCACTTT
NA	TRBJ2-2	TRBV6-5	NA	CASSYQHTTGELFF	TGTGCCAGCAGTTATCAACACACCACCGGGGAGCTGTTTTTT
TRBD1	TRBJ2-2	TRBV5-1	once	CASSEQGANTGELFF	TGCGCCAGCAGTGAACAGGGGGCGAACACCGGGGAGCTGTTTTTT
TRBD1	TRBJ2-5	TRBV9	NA	CASSVEGTGGRETQYF	TGTGCCAGCAGCGTAGAAGGGACAGGGGGAAGAGAGACCCAGTACTTC
NA	TRBJ2-5	TRBV5-1	NA	CASSLIPGVAETQYF	TGCGCCAGCAGCTTGATTCCCGGGGTTGCAGAGACCCAGTACTTC
TRBD2	TRBJ2-3	TRBV10-2	NA	CASGDGLAPSTDTQYF	TGCGCCAGCGGGGATGGACTAGCGCCTAGCACAGATACGCAGTATTTT
TRBD2	TRBJ2-1	TRBV10-3	NA	CAISESAGGFSNEQFF	TGTGCCATCAGTGAGTCGGCGGGGGGCTTTTCAAATGAGCAGTTCTTC
NA	TRBJ2-5	TRBV19	NA	CASSRPGEYPETQYF	TGTGCCAGTAGTAGGCCCGGGGAGTACCCAGAGACCCAGTACTTC
NA	TRBJ2-5	TRBV7-2	once	CASSLAGVETQYF	TGTGCCAGCAGCTTAGCGGGAGTAGAGACCCAGTACTTC
NA	TRBJ2-1	TRBV7-8	NA	CASRAGHEQFF	TGTGCCAGCAGGGCGGGCCATGAGCAGTTCTTC
TRBD1	TRBJ1-2	TRBV9	few	CASSDRDREGYTF	TGTGCCAGCAGCGACCGGGACAGGGAAGGCTACACCTTC
TRBD1	TRBJ1-1	TRBV12-3/TRBV12-4	NA	CASRDRGNTEAFF	TGTGCCAGCCGAGACAGGGGGAACACTGAAGCTTTCTTT
TRBD1	TRBJ2-7	TRBV18	few	CASSPFGTAVSYEQYF	TGTGCCAGCTCACCCTTTGGGACAGCCGTATCCTACGAGCAGTACTTC